This record concerns one TCR beta chain sequence. No antigen is known for it. The ends were cut back, 5 bases at V and 4 bases at J, with 11 bases in the middle. Germline V gene sequence: CDR1 SQVTM, CDR2 ANQGSEA. This CDR3 comprises 13 residues. This specimen belongs to a study of chemoradiotherapy in HPV16-positive cancers. At the level of the study: Candidate HPV-specific T-cell clones and common TCR motifs came from functional assays in two HPV16-positive patients.

Generated by immunoSEQ multiplex PCR, the TCRdb table keeps only in-frame clones and is missing some. Here the sample spans 9,200 or so clones, about 75% being singletons. Whole-study results and caveats: Better recurrence-free survival went with HPV-responsive T-cell expansion in HPV16-positive patients. Candidate HPV-specific clones and E7-related TCR motifs grew in tumor during treatment.

Over chemoradiotherapy, repertoires were sampled more than once. The TCR comes from a human donor with HPV-associated anogenital cancer. Sequences were derived from tumor tissue, sampled from a patient who underwent chemoradiotherapy. This rearrangement joins TRBV29-1 to TRBJ2-2; either TRBD1 or TRBD2 may fit D (5 bases each). CDR3 DNA: TGCAGCGTTAATCGGGGACCCACCGGGGAGCTGTTTTTT. It specifies CSVNRGPTGELFF.